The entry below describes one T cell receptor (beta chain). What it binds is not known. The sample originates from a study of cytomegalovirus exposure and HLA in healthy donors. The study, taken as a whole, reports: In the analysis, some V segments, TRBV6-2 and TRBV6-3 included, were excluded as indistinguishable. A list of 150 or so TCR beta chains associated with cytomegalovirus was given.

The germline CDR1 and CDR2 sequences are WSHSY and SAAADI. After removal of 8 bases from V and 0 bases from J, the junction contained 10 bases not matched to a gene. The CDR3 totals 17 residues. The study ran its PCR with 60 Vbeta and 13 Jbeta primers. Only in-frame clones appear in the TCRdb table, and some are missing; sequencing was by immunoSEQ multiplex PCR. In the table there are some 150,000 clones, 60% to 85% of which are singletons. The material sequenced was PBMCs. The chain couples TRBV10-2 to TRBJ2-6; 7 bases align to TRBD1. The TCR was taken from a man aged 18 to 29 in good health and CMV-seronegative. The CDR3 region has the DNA TGCGCCAGCGATGGTGGGGACAGAGTCTCTGGGGCCAACGTCCTGACTTTC. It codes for CASDGGDRVSGANVLTF.